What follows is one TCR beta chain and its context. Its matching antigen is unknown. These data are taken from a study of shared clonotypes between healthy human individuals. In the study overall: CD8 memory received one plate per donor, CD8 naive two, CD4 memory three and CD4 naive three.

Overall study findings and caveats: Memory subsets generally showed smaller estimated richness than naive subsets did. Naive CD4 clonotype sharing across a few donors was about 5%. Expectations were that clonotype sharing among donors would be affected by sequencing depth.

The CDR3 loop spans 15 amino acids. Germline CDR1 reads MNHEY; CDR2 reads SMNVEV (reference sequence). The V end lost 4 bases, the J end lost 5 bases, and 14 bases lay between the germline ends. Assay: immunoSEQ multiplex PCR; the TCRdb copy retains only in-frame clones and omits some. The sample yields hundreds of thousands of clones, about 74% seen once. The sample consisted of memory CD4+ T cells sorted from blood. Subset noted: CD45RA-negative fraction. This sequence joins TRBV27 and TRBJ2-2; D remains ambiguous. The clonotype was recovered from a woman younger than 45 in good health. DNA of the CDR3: TGTGCCAGCAGTTCCTGGCTAGATTTTACCGGGGAGCTGTTTTTT. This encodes CASSSWLDFTGELFF.